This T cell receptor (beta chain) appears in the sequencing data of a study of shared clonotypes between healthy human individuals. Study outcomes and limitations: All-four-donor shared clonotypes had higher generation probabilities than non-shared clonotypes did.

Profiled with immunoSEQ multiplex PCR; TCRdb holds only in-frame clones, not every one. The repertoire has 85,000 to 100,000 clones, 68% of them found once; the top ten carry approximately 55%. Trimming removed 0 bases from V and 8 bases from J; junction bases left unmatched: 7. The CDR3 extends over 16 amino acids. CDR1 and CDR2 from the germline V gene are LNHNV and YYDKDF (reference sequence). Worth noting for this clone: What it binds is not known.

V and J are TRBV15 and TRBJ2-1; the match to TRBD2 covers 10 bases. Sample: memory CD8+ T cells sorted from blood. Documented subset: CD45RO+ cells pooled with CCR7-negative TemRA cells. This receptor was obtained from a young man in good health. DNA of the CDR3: TGTGCCACCAGCAGAGACGGGCTAGCGGGAGACGATGAGCAGTTCTTC. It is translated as CATSRDGLAGDDEQFF. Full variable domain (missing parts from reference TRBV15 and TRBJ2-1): DAMVIQNPRYQVTQFGKPVTLSCSQTLNHNVMYWYQQKSSQAPKLLFHYYDKDFNNEADTPDNFQSRRPNTSFCFLDIRSPGLGDTAMYLCATSRDGLAGDDEQFFGPGTRLTVL.